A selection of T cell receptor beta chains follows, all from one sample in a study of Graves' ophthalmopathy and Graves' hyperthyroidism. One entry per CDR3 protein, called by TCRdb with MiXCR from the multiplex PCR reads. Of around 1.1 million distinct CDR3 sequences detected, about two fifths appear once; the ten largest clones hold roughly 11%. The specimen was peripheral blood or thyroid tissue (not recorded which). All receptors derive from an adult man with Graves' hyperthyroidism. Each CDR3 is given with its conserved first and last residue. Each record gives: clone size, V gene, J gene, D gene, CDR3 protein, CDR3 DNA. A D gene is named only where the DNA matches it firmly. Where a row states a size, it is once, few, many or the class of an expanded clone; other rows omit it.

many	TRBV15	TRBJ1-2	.	CATSREGTHFGYTF	TGTGCCACCAGCAGAGAGGGGACTCACTTTGGCTACACCTTC
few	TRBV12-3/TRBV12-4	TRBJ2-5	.	CASSFLWTSETQYF	TGTGCCAGCAGTTTCTTGTGGACCTCAGAGACCCAGTACTTC
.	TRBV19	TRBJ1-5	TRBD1	CASADRLHQPQHF	TGTGCCAGTGCGGACAGGCTACATCAGCCCCAGCATTTT
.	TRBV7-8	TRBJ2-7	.	CASSLGLQGTGQYF	TGTGCCAGCAGCTTAGGTCTACAGGGCACCGGGCAGTACTTC
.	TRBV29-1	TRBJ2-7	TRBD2	CSVTGTSSGEQYF	TGCAGCGTAACTGGGACTAGTTCAGGCGAGCAGTACTTC
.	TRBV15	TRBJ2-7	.	CATSRDFGGLEAGPLYF	TGTGCCACCAGCAGAGATTTCGGAGGTCTAGAGGCGGGACCCCTCTACTTC
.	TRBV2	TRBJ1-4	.	CASSTIRSGTEKLFF	TGTGCCAGCAGTACCATCAGGTCAGGGACTGAAAAACTGTTTTTT
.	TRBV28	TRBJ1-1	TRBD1	CASSTGGDFGLEAFF	TGTGCCAGCAGTACAGGGGGGGACTTTGGGCTTGAAGCTTTCTTT
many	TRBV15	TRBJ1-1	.	CATSRDQGGTEAFF	TGTGCCACCAGCAGAGACCAAGGAGGCACTGAAGCTTTCTTT
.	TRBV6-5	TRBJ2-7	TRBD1	CASVGTVGSVQYF	TGTGCCAGCGTAGGGACAGTCGGCTCGGTGCAGTACTTC
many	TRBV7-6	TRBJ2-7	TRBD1	CASSSSQGSDEQYF	TGTGCCAGCAGCTCGTCACAGGGGTCTGACGAGCAGTACTTC
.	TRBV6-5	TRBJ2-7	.	CASSYQSSGQGISYEQYF	TGTGCCAGCAGTTATCAGTCATCGGGGCAGGGCATCTCCTACGAGCAGTACTTC
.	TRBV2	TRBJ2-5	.	CPQREGRQTQETQYF	TGTCCCCAGCGTGAGGGGCGACAGACACAAGAGACCCAGTACTTC
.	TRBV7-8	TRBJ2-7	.	CASNRGGVAYEQYF	TGTGCCAGCAACCGAGGGGGGGTCGCCTACGAGCAGTACTTC
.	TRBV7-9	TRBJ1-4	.	CASSLAGQNEKLFF	TGTGCCAGCAGCTTAGCGGGCCAGAATGAAAAACTGTTTTTT
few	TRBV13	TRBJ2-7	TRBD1	CASSSNSQGALYEQYF	TGTGCCAGCAGCTCAAACTCACAGGGGGCTCTCTACGAGCAGTACTTC
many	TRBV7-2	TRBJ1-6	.	CASSSYGQSNSPLHF	TGTGCCAGCAGCTCGTATGGACAGAGTAATTCACCCCTCCACTTT
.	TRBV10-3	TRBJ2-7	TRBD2	CAIKQGSGSTSGSYEQYF	TGTGCCATCAAGCAGGGTAGCGGGAGTACGAGTGGCTCCTACGAGCAGTACTTC
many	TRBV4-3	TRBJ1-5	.	CASSQEPGRDQPQHF	TGCGCCAGCAGCCAAGAACCAGGGCGGGATCAGCCCCAGCATTTT
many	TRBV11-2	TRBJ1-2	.	CASTRRTVPNYGYTF	TGTGCCAGCACCCGACGAACGGTGCCTAACTATGGCTACACCTTC
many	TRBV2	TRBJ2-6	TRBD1	CASGYARQGTSGANVLTF	TGTGCCAGCGGTTATGCTAGACAGGGAACATCTGGGGCCAACGTCCTGACTTTC
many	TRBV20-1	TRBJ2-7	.	CSARARDRPYEQYF	TGCAGTGCTAGAGCTCGCGACAGACCCTACGAGCAGTACTTC
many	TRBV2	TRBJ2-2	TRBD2	CASRAGLAGGLFTGELFF	TGTGCCAGCAGGGCGGGACTAGCGGGGGGGCTCTTCACCGGGGAGCTGTTTTTT
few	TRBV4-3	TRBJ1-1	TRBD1	CASSQTGTGGRAFF	TGCGCCAGCAGCCAGACCGGGACAGGTGGGCGAGCTTTCTTT
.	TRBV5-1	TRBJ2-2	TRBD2	CASSTGLATGELFF	TGCGCCAGCAGCACGGGACTAGCCACCGGGGAGCTGTTTTTT
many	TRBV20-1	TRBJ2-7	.	CSARPGTRNSYEQYF	TGCAGTGCTCGACCCGGGACACGAAACTCCTACGAGCAGTACTTC
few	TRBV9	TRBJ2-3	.	CASSFIRATDTQYF	TGTGCCAGCAGCTTCATAAGGGCGACAGATACGCAGTATTTT
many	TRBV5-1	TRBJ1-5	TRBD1	CASSPGQGEKPQHF	TGCGCCAGCAGCCCGGGACAGGGAGAGAAGCCCCAGCATTTT
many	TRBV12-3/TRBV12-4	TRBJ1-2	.	CASSLSAGIYGYTF	TGTGCCAGCAGTTTATCGGCAGGGATCTATGGCTACACCTTC
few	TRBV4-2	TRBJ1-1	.	CASSQRGWGGGTEAFF	TGTGCCAGCAGCCAACGTGGATGGGGGGGAGGCACTGAAGCTTTCTTT
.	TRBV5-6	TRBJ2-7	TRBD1	CASRTTGSLYEQYF	TGTGCCAGCAGAACGACAGGGTCTCTCTACGAGCAGTACTTC
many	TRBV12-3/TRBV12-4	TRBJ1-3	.	CASSSSLGNTIYF	TGTGCCAGCAGTTCCTCGTTGGGAAACACCATATATTTT
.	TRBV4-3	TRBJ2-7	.	CASGNSLEGYEQYF	TGCGCCAGCGGGAATAGTCTAGAGGGCTACGAGCAGTACTTC
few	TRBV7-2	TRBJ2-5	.	CASSKDNEQETQYF	TGTGCCAGCAGCAAGGACAATGAACAAGAGACCCAGTACTTC
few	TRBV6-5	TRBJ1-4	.	CASSYSFGANEKLFF	TGTGCCAGCAGTTACTCATTCGGAGCTAATGAAAAACTGTTTTTT
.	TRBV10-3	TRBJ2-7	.	CASLDRSLPRQYF	TGTGCCAGCTTGGACCGCTCCTTACCCCGACAGTACTTC
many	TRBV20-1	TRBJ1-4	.	CSARKTEGEKLFF	TGCAGTGCTAGAAAGACAGAGGGCGAAAAACTGTTTTTT
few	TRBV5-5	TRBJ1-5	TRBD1	CASSPGTGEWQPQHF	TGTGCCAGCAGCCCCGGGACAGGGGAATGGCAGCCCCAGCATTTT
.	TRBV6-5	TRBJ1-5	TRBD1	CASSGTANNQPQHF	TGTGCCAGCAGTGGGACAGCAAACAATCAGCCCCAGCATTTT
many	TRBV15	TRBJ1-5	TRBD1	CATSRDRAFNQPQHF	TGTGCCACCAGCAGGGACAGGGCATTCAATCAGCCCCAGCATTTT
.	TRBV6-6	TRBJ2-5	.	CASKRGLWETQYF	TGTGCCAGCAAACGGGGGCTGTGGGAGACCCAGTACTTC
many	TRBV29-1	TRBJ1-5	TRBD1	CSATTLGQGNQPQHF	TGCAGCGCAACAACCCTAGGACAGGGCAATCAGCCCCAGCATTTT
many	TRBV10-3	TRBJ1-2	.	CAISEWKTNYGYTF	TGTGCCATCAGTGAGTGGAAAACTAACTATGGCTACACCTTC
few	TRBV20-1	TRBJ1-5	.	CSAREGMGLHQPQHF	TGCAGTGCTAGGGAGGGGATGGGGTTACATCAGCCCCAGCATTTT
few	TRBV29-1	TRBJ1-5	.	CSAKTGRGQPQHF	TGCAGCGCCAAGACGGGGAGGGGGCAGCCCCAGCATTTT
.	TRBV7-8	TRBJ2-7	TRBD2	CASGPSLGSGRSYEQYF	TGTGCCAGCGGTCCTAGCTTAGGGAGCGGGAGGTCCTACGAGCAGTACTTC
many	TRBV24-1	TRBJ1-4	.	CATSGREAEKLFF	TGTGCCACCAGTGGCAGGGAGGCGGAAAAACTGTTTTTT
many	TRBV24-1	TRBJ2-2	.	CATSDFPGTNTGELFF	TGTGCCACCAGTGATTTTCCCGGGACTAACACCGGGGAGCTGTTTTTT
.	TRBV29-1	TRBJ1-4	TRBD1	CSVGGTGQEKLFF	TGCAGCGTTGGGGGGACAGGGCAAGAAAAACTGTTTTTT
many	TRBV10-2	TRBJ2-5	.	CASSDSYRGGISQYF	TGCGCCAGCAGTGACTCCTACAGGGGGGGTATTTCCCAGTACTTC
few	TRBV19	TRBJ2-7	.	CASTPGHQYEQYF	TGTGCCAGTACCCCGGGACACCAGTACGAGCAGTACTTC
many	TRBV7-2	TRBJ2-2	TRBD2	CASSPSRGTSGTGELFF	TGTGCCAGCAGCCCGAGTAGGGGGACTAGCGGCACCGGGGAGCTGTTTTTT
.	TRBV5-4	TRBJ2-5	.	CASSLRTVRQETQYF	TGTGCCAGCAGCCTCCGGACAGTCAGGCAAGAGACCCAGTACTTC
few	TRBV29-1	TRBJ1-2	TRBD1	CSVEQGVWGYTF	TGCAGCGTTGAACAGGGGGTGTGGGGCTACACCTTC
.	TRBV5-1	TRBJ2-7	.	CASSLADNYEQYF	TGCGCCAGCAGCTTGGCGGACAACTACGAGCAGTACTTC
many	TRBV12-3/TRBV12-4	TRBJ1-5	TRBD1	CASSLGTDQPQHF	TGTGCCAGCAGCTTAGGGACAGATCAGCCCCAGCATTTT
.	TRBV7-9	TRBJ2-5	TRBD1	CASSLDRGIPETQYF	TGTGCCAGCAGCTTAGACAGGGGGATTCCTGAGACCCAGTACTTC